This T cell receptor (beta chain) was sequenced during a study of CXCR3-negative and CXCR3-positive naive CD8 T cells. TRB cDNA libraries were made by UMI-labeled 5' RACE. One entry per CDR3 protein, without DNA, is what TCRdb gives after re-calling the 5' RACE reads. In total, the table holds 40,000 to 55,000 distinct CDR3 sequences. CDR1 SQVTM and CDR2 ANQGSEA come from the germline V gene. The CDR3 contains 11 residues. This receptor was obtained from a human donor in good health. Some clones in this sample may be carry-over from other donors' samples. This chain connects TRBV29-1 to TRBJ1-1. Sequenced: naive CXCR3- CD8+ T cells from blood. The subset denotes: CD45RO-CCR7+CD27+CD95- naive CD8+ T cells lacking CXCR3 (TNR3-). The CDR3 loop reads CSVDQGTEAFF.